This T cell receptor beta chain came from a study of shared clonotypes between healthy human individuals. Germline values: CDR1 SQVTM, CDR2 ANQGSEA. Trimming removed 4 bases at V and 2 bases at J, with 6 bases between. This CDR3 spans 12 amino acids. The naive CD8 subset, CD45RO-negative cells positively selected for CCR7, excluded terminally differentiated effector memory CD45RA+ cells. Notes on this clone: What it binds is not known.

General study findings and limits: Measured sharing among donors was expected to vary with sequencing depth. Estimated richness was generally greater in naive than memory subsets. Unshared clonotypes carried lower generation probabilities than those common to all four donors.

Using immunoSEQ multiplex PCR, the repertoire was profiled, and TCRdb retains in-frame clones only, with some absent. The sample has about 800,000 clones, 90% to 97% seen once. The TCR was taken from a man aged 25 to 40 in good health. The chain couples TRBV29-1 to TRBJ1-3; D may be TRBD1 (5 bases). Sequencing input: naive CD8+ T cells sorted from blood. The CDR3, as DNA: TGCAGCGTTGTAGGGGCTGGAAACACCATATATTTT. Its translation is CSVVGAGNTIYF.